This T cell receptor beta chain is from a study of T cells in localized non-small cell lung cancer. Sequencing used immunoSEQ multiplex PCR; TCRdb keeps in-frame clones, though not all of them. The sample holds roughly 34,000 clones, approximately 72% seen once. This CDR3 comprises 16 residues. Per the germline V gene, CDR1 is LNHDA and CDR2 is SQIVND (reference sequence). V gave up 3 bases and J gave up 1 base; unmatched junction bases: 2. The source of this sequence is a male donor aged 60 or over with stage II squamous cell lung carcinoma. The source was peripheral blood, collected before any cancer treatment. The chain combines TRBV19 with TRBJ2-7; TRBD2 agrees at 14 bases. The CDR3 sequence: CASSMGLAGASYEQYF. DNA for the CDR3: TGTGCCAGTAGTATGGGACTAGCGGGGGCATCCTACGAGCAGTACTTC.